The clone carrying this T cell receptor beta chain was seen only once. Its antigen is not identified. CDR1 and CDR2 (germline): SGHRS, YFSETQ. Trimming took 1 base from V and 5 from J; bases not matched to a gene: 4. There are 15 residues in the CDR3. The data originate from a study of high-grade serous ovarian cancer treatment subgroups. Findings of the study overall: Higher neoantigen levels went with greater TCR clonal relatedness. Spatial context was lost because tumors were sequenced in bulk.

The data were produced by immunoSEQ multiplex PCR, yet TCRdb's version contains in-frame clones alone and is incomplete. The sample includes roughly 12,000 clones, around 83% of them seen just once. The tumor samples were collected prior to definitive surgery or chemotherapy. The chain links TRBV5-1 to TRBJ2-3; 10 bases fit TRBD2. The sequence was obtained from a human donor with high-grade serous ovarian cancer. The specimen sequenced was tumor tissue. In DNA form, the CDR3 reads TGCGCCAGCAGCTTGACTAGCGGGGCGGGAGATACGCAGTATTTT. Its protein product is CASSLTSGAGDTQYF.